Presented here are 22 T cell receptor beta chains from one specimen sequenced in a study of shared clonotypes between healthy human individuals. The table came from immunoSEQ multiplex PCR; TCRdb's copy has only in-frame clones and leaves some out. The sample has around 2.5 million clones, 90% to 95% seen once. Sequenced sample: naive CD4+ T cells from PBMCs. The subset: CD45RA+ positively selected. These receptors were obtained from a man between 18 and 29 years old in good health. Some clones in this sample may be carry-over from other donors' samples.

The chain carries TRBV1 and TRBJ2-1; the D call TRBD2 from the table was never checked on the DNA. TRBV1 is a pseudogene locus. The CDR3 is made up of 17 amino acids. In DNA form, the CDR3 reads TGCACCAGCAGCTGCCCTCTGACTAATTCCCCACGGAATGAGCAGTTCTTC. Translating gives CTSSCPLTNSPRNEQFF.

This clone showed up just a few times. V is TRBV5-1 and J is TRBJ1-1, with D perhaps TRBD1 (5 bases). There are 14 residues in the CDR3. Trimming removed 2 bases at V and 4 bases at J, with 12 bases between. Germline V gene lookup returns CDR1 SGHRS and CDR2 YFSETQ. CDR3 protein: CASSFVGPGTEAFF. CDR3 nucleotide sequence: TGCGCCAGCAGCTTCGTGGGGCCTGGCACTGAAGCTTTCTTT.

The chain recombines TRBV28 with TRBJ2-2; tentatively, D is TRBD1 (5 bases). V was cut by 8 bases and J by 6 bases, with 16 bases left in between. Germline V gives CDR1 MDHEN, CDR2 SYDVKM. The CDR3 spans 14 residues. In DNA form, the CDR3 reads TGTGCCAGCTTGTCTGCTGGGGCGCCCGGGGAGCTGTTTTTT. It is translated as CASLSAGAPGELFF.

The V call is TRBV2, the J call TRBJ2-3; tentative D call: TRBD2 (6 bases). Germline V gene lookup returns CDR1 SNHLY and CDR2 FYNNEI. The length of the CDR3 is 15 residues. With 0 bases removed from V and 4 bases from J, the gap between germline ends came to 11 bases. CDR3 amino acids: CASSEAAGRADTQYF. CDR3 nucleotide sequence: TGTGCCAGCAGTGAAGCGGCGGGGCGGGCAGATACGCAGTATTTT.

Only one count was recorded for this clone. The gene calls are TRBV30 and TRBJ2-7, with 8 bases identical to TRBD1. The CDR3 consists of 14 residues. Germline V gene sequence: CDR1 GTSNPN, CDR2 SVGIG (reference sequence). V was pared by 4 bases and J by 1 base, with 6 bases of the junction left unmatched. CDR3 in amino acids: CAWNSGTGSYEQYF. Written as DNA, the CDR3 is TGTGCCTGGAATTCCGGGACAGGTTCCTACGAGCAGTACTTC.

A single count supports this clone. CDR3 protein: CATSSPQTYEQYF. The CDR3 DNA is TGTGCCACCAGCTCCCCACAAACCTACGAGCAGTACTTC. The chain recombines TRBV15 with TRBJ2-7; no definite D call. CDR3 length: 13 amino acids. V shed 5 bases and J shed 2 bases, with 10 bases lying between them. CDR1 and CDR2 (germline): LNHNV, YYDKDF (reference sequence).

The J gene is TRBJ2-7, the V gene TRBV11-2; 13 nucleotides agree with TRBD2. CDR1 SGHAT and CDR2 FQNNGV come from the germline V gene. Trimming took 3 bases from V and 0 from J; bases not matched to a gene: 5. The CDR3 consists of 17 residues. The CDR3 loop is CASSFGLAGASSYEQYF. The CDR3 nucleotides are TGTGCCAGCAGCTTCGGACTAGCGGGAGCGTCCTCCTACGAGCAGTACTTC.

The chain carries TRBV4-1 and TRBJ1-3; D is perhaps TRBD1 (6 bases). Germline assignment: CDR1 MGHRA and CDR2 YSYEKL. This CDR3 is 17 amino acids long. The V end lost 0 bases, the J end lost 0 bases, and 12 bases lay between the germline ends. CDR3 nucleotides: TGCGCCAGCAGCCAAGAAGGGGGGCCTAGCTCTGGAAACACCATATATTTT. It is translated as CASSQEGGPSSGNTIYF.

V is TRBV30 and J is TRBJ2-1; the D gene is possibly TRBD1 (6 bases). Germline V CDR1 and CDR2: GTSNPN, SVGIG (reference sequence). Trimming left V 0 bases short and J 9 bases short, with 15 bases between. CDR3 length equals 14 residues. As DNA, the CDR3 is TGTGCCTGGAGTGTACAGGGACGATCGAGTGAGCAGTTCTTC. Translating it yields CAWSVQGRSSEQFF.

Regarding this clone: This sample includes further DNA sequences coding for the same CDR3. V and J are TRBV7-6 and TRBJ1-2; 9 bases agree with TRBD1. The length of the CDR3 is 13 residues. Germline loops: CDR1 SGHVS, CDR2 FNYEAQ. J was trimmed by 5 bases and V by 5 bases; bases with no gene match: 3. Written as DNA, the CDR3 is TGTGCCAGCAGCCTCGGACAGGGGTATGGCTACACCTTC. This codes for CASSLGQGYGYTF.

The genes are TRBV7-2 and TRBJ2-1, with 7 bases matching TRBD1. V was pared by 5 bases and J by 4 bases, with 8 bases of the junction left unmatched. The CDR3 contains 15 residues. From germline, CDR1 is SGHTA and CDR2 FQGNSA. CDR3 protein: CASSRRTGAYNEQFF. CDR3 nucleotides: TGTGCCAGCAGCCGGAGGACAGGAGCATACAATGAGCAGTTCTTC.

The chain joins TRBV2 to TRBJ1-5; a weak D match, TRBD1 (5 bases). Per germline, CDR1 SNHLY and CDR2 FYNNEI. The CDR3 is 13 amino acids. Trimming pared 7 bases from V and 3 bases from J, leaving 10 bases between. The CDR3 region is CASNQGVNQPQHF. CDR3 in DNA: TGTGCCAGCAACCAGGGCGTCAATCAGCCCCAGCATTTT.

This chain connects TRBV5-8 to TRBJ2-2; D gene unclear. Germline V lookup: CDR1 SGHTS, CDR2 YDEGEE. V was trimmed by 3 bases and J by 13 bases, leaving 13 bases between them. The CDR3 length is 12 residues. Here the CDR3 DNA reads TGTGCCAGCAGCTCCCCACTACAGAGGCTGTTTTTT. Translated, it gives CASSSPLQRLFF.

This clone has just one count. The chain links TRBV28 to TRBJ1-5; TRBD1 is a possible D gene (5 bases). This CDR3 region has 16 residues. CDR1 and CDR2 (germline): MDHEN, SYDVKM. Deletions cut 6 bases from V and 1 base from J, with 16 bases between. The CDR3 here is CASRPLLRGSNQPQHF. The CDR3 DNA reads TGTGCCAGCAGACCCTTGTTAAGGGGAAGCAATCAGCCCCAGCATTTT.

V gene TRBV6-5 combines with J gene TRBJ2-1, with 14 bases identical to TRBD2. This CDR3 has 15 amino acids. The J segment lost 4 bases and the V segment lost 6 bases, leaving 2 bases of the junction unmatched. In germline, CDR1 is MNHEY, CDR2 SVGAGI. The CDR3 protein is CASSGTSGGYNEQFF. DNA for the CDR3: TGTGCCAGCAGCGGGACTAGCGGGGGATACAATGAGCAGTTCTTC.

CDR3 amino acids: CASSQVVQGDEQFF. CDR3 in DNA: TGTGCCAGCAGCCAAGTAGTACAGGGAGATGAGCAGTTCTTC. The chain couples TRBV4-2 to TRBJ2-1; possibly TRBD1 for D (6 bases). Deletions cut 1 base from V and 8 bases from J, with 12 bases between. Germline values: CDR1 LGHNA, CDR2 YNFKEQ. The CDR3 is made up of 14 amino acids.

The J gene is TRBJ2-5, the V gene TRBV11-2; D might be TRBD1 (6 bases). CDR1 is SGHAT, CDR2 FQNNGV, per germline. Between the trimmed V and J ends, which lost 1 base and 1 base, there was a span of 10 bases. The CDR3 is 15 residues long. DNA for the CDR3: TGTGCCAGCAGCTTAGGGTTCAGGGGCCAAGAGACCCAGTACTTC. Translation: CASSLGFRGQETQYF.

This clone was seen once. The rearrangement uses TRBV27 and TRBJ2-7; D may be TRBD2 (6 bases). Germline CDR1 and CDR2: MNHEY and SMNVEV (reference sequence). Between the trimmed V and J ends, which lost 0 bases and 5 bases, there was a span of 11 bases. The CDR3 is made up of 14 amino acids. In nucleotides, the CDR3 is TGTGCCAGCAGTTTATCCCACGCTAGCGACGAGCAGTACTTC. This codes for CASSLSHASDEQYF.

This chain uses TRBV5-5 with TRBJ2-6, with TRBD1 matching 8 bases. Trimming removed 4 bases from V and 3 bases from J; junction bases left unmatched: 6. Germline CDR1 is SGHKS and CDR2 is YYEKEE (reference sequence). The CDR3 totals 16 residues. CDR3 amino acids: CASSLTGAGGANVLTF. The CDR3 nucleotides are TGTGCCAGCAGCCTGACAGGGGCGGGTGGGGCCAACGTCCTGACTTTC.

On this clone: Other nucleotide sequences in the sample specify the same CDR3. The chain links TRBV18 to TRBJ2-5, with D perhaps TRBD2 (6 bases). The germline V gene encodes CDR1 KGHSH and CDR2 LQKENI. CDR3 length equals 15 residues. The V and J ends lost 0 bases and 4 bases respectively, with 12 bases between them. This chain's CDR3 is CASSPPGGRRETQYF. The CDR3 DNA is TGTGCCAGCTCACCACCGGGGGGACGAAGAGAGACCCAGTACTTC.

J is TRBJ2-1 and V is TRBV4-2, with TRBD2 matching 8 bases. Germline CDR1 and CDR2: LGHNA and YNFKEQ. V trimming: 1 base; J trimming: 7 bases; junction bases outside the gene matches: 6. The CDR3 covers 15 residues. CDR3 amino acids: CASSQVREGINEQFF. The CDR3 nucleotides are TGTGCCAGCAGCCAAGTTCGGGAGGGCATAAATGAGCAGTTCTTC.

The rearrangement joins TRBV18 to TRBJ2-3, with D maybe TRBD2 (6 bases). V dropped 1 base and J dropped 4 bases, with 18 bases sitting between them. Germline CDR1 reads KGHSH; CDR2 reads LQKENI. The CDR3 length is 17 residues. The CDR3 sequence: CASSPQSASVGSDTQYF. CDR3 bases: TGTGCCAGCTCACCACAAAGTGCTAGCGTCGGGTCAGATACGCAGTATTTT.